These 5 T cell receptor beta chains were sequenced from one sample in a study of T cells in narcolepsy. Clones were sequenced by immunoSEQ multiplex PCR, and TCRdb holds only the in-frame ones, with some missing. The repertoire holds some 30,000 clones, with approximately 84% as singletons. Sequencing was carried out using memory (CD45RA-) CD4+ T cells from blood. Receptor source: a human donor in good health.

The V and J genes are TRBV10-3 and TRBJ2-5, with TRBD1 matching 8 bases. The V gene's germline CDR1 is ENHRY and CDR2 SYGVKD. CDR3 length equals 15 residues. The V gene end was trimmed by 3 bases and the J gene end by 5 bases; junction bases not matched to a gene: 8. As DNA, the CDR3 is TGTGCCATCAGTGAAGTCCAGGGGGCCGGGGAGACCCAGTACTTC. It translates to CAISEVQGAGETQYF.

J is TRBJ1-1 and V is TRBV11-3, with D perhaps matching TRBD1 (6 bases). V was cut by 1 base and J by 9 bases, with 12 bases left in between. The CDR3 spans 13 residues. CDR1 is SGHNT, CDR2 YENEEA, per germline. The CDR3 bases are TGTGCCAGCAGCTTAGGCGGGGGCAGAAAAGCTTTCTTT. Its translation: CASSLGGGRKAFF.

This clone was counted only a few times. The J gene is TRBJ2-1, the V gene TRBV30, with 14 bases fitting TRBD2. Germline CDR1 is GTSNPN and CDR2 is SVGIG (reference sequence). The CDR3 has 15 amino acids. V shed 1 base and J 9 bases; nucleotides not matched to a gene: 5. The CDR3 bases are TGTGCCTGGAGTGAGACTAGCGGGAGGGCCAGTGAGCAGTTCTTC. Residues: CAWSETSGRASEQFF.

The gene calls are TRBV5-1 and TRBJ2-5; D may match TRBD1 or TRBD2 (7 bases each). CDR3 size: 15 residues. Germline lookup yields CDR1 SGHRS and CDR2 YFSETQ. The V end was cut by 1 base, the J end by 5 bases, with 15 bases between. CDR3 in DNA: TGCGCCAGCAGCTTGAGGTCAGGGGGGGGCGAGACCCAGTACTTC. Its protein is CASSLRSGGGETQYF.

This clone was counted once. This chain links TRBV2 with TRBJ2-2; 8 nucleotides match TRBD2. V lost 2 bases to trimming and J lost 6 bases; unmatched junction nucleotides: 11. Germline V gene data show CDR1 as SNHLY and CDR2 as FYNNEI. The CDR3 is 17 residues long. CDR3 DNA sequence: TGTGCCAGCAGTGAAACTAGCGGAGGCCTAGGGTCCGGGGAGCTGTTTTTT. It yields the protein CASSETSGGLGSGELFF.